These 7 T cell receptor beta chains originate from one sample sequenced in a study of T cells after yellow fever vaccination. MiXCR, run by TCRdb on the 5' RACE reads, gives a single entry per CDR3 protein. Altogether hundreds of thousands of distinct CDR3 sequences are present, approximately 12% being singletons, with the ten largest covering 3.2%. Specimen: CD4+ T cells sorted from PBMCs, collected 15 days after the yellow fever booster vaccination. These receptors all stem from a man younger than 35 who received the YFV17D yellow fever vaccine.

This clonotype was recorded a few times. The V call is TRBV9, the J call TRBJ2-5; D may be TRBD1 or TRBD2 (6 bases each). The length of the CDR3 is 15 residues. The V and J ends lost 1 base and 4 bases respectively, with 14 bases between them. Germline CDR1 reads SGDLS; CDR2 reads YYNGEE. The CDR3 DNA reads TGTGCCAGCAGCGTAAATCAGGGGCGGGGAGAGACCCAGTACTTC. Its protein is CASSVNQGRGETQYF. The full variable domain, completed using reference TRBV9 and TRBJ2-5, is DSGVTQTPKHLITATGQRVTLRCSPRSGDLSVYWYQQSLDQGLQFLIQYYNGEERAKGNILERFSAQQFPDLHSELNLSSLELGDSALYFCASSVNQGRGETQYFGPGTRLLVL.

The CDR3 is CASSENRGTGNTIYF. CDR3 nucleotides: TGTGCCAGCAGTGAGAACAGGGGGACTGGAAACACCATATATTTT. The chain combines TRBV6-1 with TRBJ1-3; 8 nucleotides align to TRBD1. V gave up 3 bases and J gave up 2 bases; unmatched junction bases: 3. The CDR3 is made up of 15 amino acids. Germline CDR1 and CDR2: MNHNS and SASEGT.

A remark on this clonotype: This CDR3 fails to terminate in the conserved phenylalanine or tryptophan, so it likely reflects a read error. CDR3 sequence: CSAREPGLNYGYTL. CDR3 nucleotides: TGCAGTGCTAGAGAGCCAGGGCTTAACTATGGCTACACCCTC. The V call is TRBV20-1, the J call TRBJ1-2, with D perhaps matching TRBD1 (5 bases). V was trimmed by 0 bases and J by 1 base, leaving 9 bases between them. Looked up from germline, CDR1 is DFQATT and CDR2 is SNEGSKA (reference sequence). The CDR3 loop spans 14 amino acids.

The chain couples TRBV12-3 or TRBV12-4 to TRBJ2-4, with D tentatively TRBD1 (5 bases). Trimming left V 3 bases short and J 3 bases short, with 9 bases between. The CDR3 has 14 residues. This CDR3 is CASSLPQGKNIQYF. As DNA, the CDR3 is TGTGCCAGCAGTTTGCCCCAGGGCAAAAACATTCAGTACTTC.

This clonotype turned up a few times. This chain links TRBV28 with TRBJ1-5; 8 bases are a match to TRBD1. The length of the CDR3 is 15 residues. J lost 6 bases, V lost 1 base, and 5 bases had no gene match. Germline V CDR1 and CDR2: MDHEN, SYDVKM. This CDR3 reads CASSLLAGGFQPQHF. Written as DNA, the CDR3 is TGTGCCAGCAGTTTATTGGCAGGGGGCTTTCAGCCCCAGCATTTT.

The chain has TRBV20-1 and TRBJ1-5, with TRBD1 matching over 7 bases. V trimming: 6 bases; J trimming: 4 bases; junction bases outside the gene matches: 9. The length of the CDR3 is 14 residues. Germline-derived CDR1 and CDR2 are DFQATT and SNEGSKA (reference sequence). DNA of the CDR3: TGCAGTGCCATAAGGGGGCTTGGTAATCAGCCCCAGCATTTT. This translates into CSAIRGLGNQPQHF.

In its sample, this clonotype was seen many times. CDR3 region: CASSLSRASYEQYV. The CDR3 coding sequence is TGTGCCAGCAGCTTATCCAGGGCGTCCTACGAGCAGTACGTC. V is TRBV7-2 and J is TRBJ2-7; TRBD1 might be the D (5 bases). From germline, CDR1 is SGHTA and CDR2 FQGNSA. V lost 2 bases to trimming and J lost 1 base, with 9 bases between them. The length of the CDR3 is 14 residues.